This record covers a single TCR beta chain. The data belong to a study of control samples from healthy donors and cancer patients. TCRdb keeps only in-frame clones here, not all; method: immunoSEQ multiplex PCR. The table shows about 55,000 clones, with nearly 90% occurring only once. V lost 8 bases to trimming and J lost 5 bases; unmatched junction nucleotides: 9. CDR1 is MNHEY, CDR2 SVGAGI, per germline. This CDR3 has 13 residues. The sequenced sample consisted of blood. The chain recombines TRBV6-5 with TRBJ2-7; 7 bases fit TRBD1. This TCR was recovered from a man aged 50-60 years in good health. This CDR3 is CASHRQGVHEQYF. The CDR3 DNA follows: TGTGCCAGCCACCGACAGGGTGTGCACGAGCAGTACTTC.